These 15 T cell receptor beta chains were sequenced from one sample in a study of CD8+ T cells in alopecia areata. Treatment specified: oral pan-JAK inhibitor, 5-10 mg twice daily. Extracted RNA was reverse transcribed into cDNA, the sequencing template. Clones were read by immunoSEQ multiplex PCR, and TCRdb kept only the in-frame ones, dropping some. The sample holds tens of thousands of clones, around 71% seen once. The sequencing used CD8+ T cells sorted from blood, collected at week 4, from a patient treated with tofacitinib. The source is a human donor with alopecia areata.

A single count supports this clone. The chain is built from TRBV5-6 and TRBJ2-2; tentatively, D is TRBD1 (6 bases). The ends were cut back, 0 bases at V and 2 bases at J, with 8 bases in the middle. The CDR3 sequence is 15 residues long. Per germline, CDR1 SGHDT and CDR2 YYEEEE. The CDR3 DNA reads as TGTGCCAGCAGCTTGGGGGGGCTCAACACCGGGGAGCTGTTTTTT. It codes for CASSLGGLNTGELFF.

This clone occurred a few times. CDR3 nucleotide sequence: TGTGCCCTGGGGGACACCCCTCATGCGGAGACCCAGTACTTC. Translation gives CALGDTPHAETQYF. V and J are TRBV30 and TRBJ2-5; D is possibly TRBD1 (6 bases). V lost 8 bases and J lost 5, with 21 bases in between. The CDR3 runs 14 residues. Germline lookup yields CDR1 GTSNPN and CDR2 SVGIG (reference sequence).

The chain employs TRBV6-4 and TRBJ2-1, with 8 bases that match TRBD2. The germline gives CDR1 MRHNA, CDR2 SNTAGT. The V and J ends lost 6 bases and 6 bases, in that order; junction bases with no gene match: 1. The length of the CDR3 is 12 residues. The CDR3 region is CASSGGANEQFF. The CDR3 bases are TGTGCCAGCAGCGGGGGGGCCAATGAGCAGTTCTTC.

Here the CDR3 reads CASSLVHSAPQPQHF. In DNA form, the CDR3 reads TGTGCCAGCAGCTTGGTTCACTCTGCGCCTCAGCCCCAGCATTTT. J is TRBJ1-5 and V is TRBV5-7; D is unresolved. TRBV5-7 is sorted into the ORF group, with uncertain function. This CDR3 is built from 15 residues. The germline V and J ends were trimmed by 0 bases and 6 bases, with 13 bases remaining between them.

The rearrangement uses TRBV27 and TRBJ1-5; TRBD1 is a possible D gene (5 bases). Trimming took off 6 bases at V and 1 base at J, with 13 bases between the two ends. CDR1 MNHEY and CDR2 SMNVEV come from the germline V gene (reference sequence). This CDR3 is 15 amino acids long. As DNA, the CDR3 is TGTGCCAGCAGCCCAGGGTATGGGAGCAATCAGCCCCAGCATTTT. This gives the protein CASSPGYGSNQPQHF.

The chain employs TRBV30 and TRBJ2-7; 10 positions match TRBD1. The CDR3 has 13 amino acids. With 3 bases clipped from V and 2 bases from J, the junction kept 1 base outside the gene matches. Germline CDR1 is GTSNPN and CDR2 is SVGIG (reference sequence). The CDR3 DNA is TGTGCCTGGAGAGGACAGGGGGCCTACGAGCAGTACTTC. Amino acids: CAWRGQGAYEQYF.

This chain uses TRBV30 with TRBJ1-1; D uncertain. Per germline, CDR1 GTSNPN and CDR2 SVGIG (reference sequence). The V end lost 2 bases, the J end lost 1 base, and 5 bases lay between the germline ends. CDR3 length equals 12 residues. The CDR3 coding sequence is TGTGCCTGGAGTCAAGGGAACACTGAAGCTTTCTTT. This sequence encodes CAWSQGNTEAFF.

The chain joins TRBV7-9 to TRBJ1-1; D is undetermined. V lost 5 bases, J lost 8 bases, and 12 bases lay in between. The CDR3 is 12 residues long. The germline CDR1 and CDR2 sequences are SEHNR and FQNEAQ (reference sequence). This CDR3 reads CASSPTGIEAFF. The CDR3 DNA sequence: TGTGCCAGCAGCCCCACGGGGATCGAAGCTTTCTTT.

The genes are TRBV27 and TRBJ1-1; possibly TRBD1 for D (5 bases). The CDR3 spans 13 residues. CDR1 and CDR2 (germline): MNHEY, SMNVEV (reference sequence). Deletions cut 2 bases from V and 7 bases from J, with 11 bases between. Here the CDR3 reads CASSLGGLNEAFF. DNA of the CDR3: TGTGCCAGCAGTTTAGGGGGACTTAATGAAGCTTTCTTT.

This chain joins TRBV5-1 and TRBJ2-1, with D tentatively TRBD2 (6 bases). The CDR3 is 16 residues long. V dropped 0 bases and J dropped 3 bases, with 13 bases sitting between them. Looked up from germline, CDR1 is SGHRS and CDR2 is YFSETQ. The CDR3 bases are TGCGCCAGCAGCTTGGCCGGTGGGACTTACTACAATGAGCAGTTCTTC. Encoded protein: CASSLAGGTYYNEQFF.

V usage is TRBV2 and J usage is TRBJ2-3, with D perhaps being TRBD1 or TRBD2 (5 bases each). Trimming left V 3 bases short and J 5 bases short, with 6 bases between. CDR3 length equals 12 residues. The V gene's germline CDR1 is SNHLY and CDR2 FYNNEI. This CDR3 is CASSERGDTQYF. The CDR3 region has the DNA TGTGCCAGCAGTGAGAGGGGAGATACGCAGTATTTT.

The J gene is TRBJ1-6, the V gene TRBV7-9; no firm D call. The CDR3 length is 13 residues. The V gene's germline CDR1 is SEHNR and CDR2 FQNEAQ (reference sequence). Trimming shortened V by 5 bases and J by 7 bases, and 9 bases separated the two germline ends. The CDR3, as DNA: TGTGCCAGCAGCGGCTCGGGGAATTCACCCCTCCACTTT. Encoded protein: CASSGSGNSPLHF.

The V gene is TRBV19, the J gene TRBJ1-5; 8 bases line up with TRBD1. Germline V CDR1 and CDR2: LNHDA, SQIVND (reference sequence). V was pared by 5 bases and J by 2 bases, with 2 bases of the junction left unmatched. The CDR3 consists of 14 residues. CDR3: CASSLTGGNQPQHF. CDR3 in DNA: TGTGCCAGTAGTCTGACAGGGGGCAATCAGCCCCAGCATTTT.

V and J are TRBV23-1 and TRBJ2-7, with unresolved D. TRBV23-1 is an ORF, and what it does is uncertain. Trimming left V 4 bases short and J 4 bases short, with 11 bases between. The CDR3 sequence is 13 residues long. CDR3 sequence (DNA): TGCGCCAGCAGTCGGGCCCGGAGATACGAGCAGTACTTC. Translation: CASSRARRYEQYF.

The chain uses TRBV27 and TRBJ1-4; no firm D call. Trimming cost V 5 bases and J 0 bases, with 10 bases left between them. From germline, CDR1 is MNHEY and CDR2 SMNVEV (reference sequence). The CDR3 consists of 15 residues. CDR3 in DNA: TGTGCCAGCAGTGCTGGGCGCGCAACTAATGAAAAACTGTTTTTT. It translates to CASSAGRATNEKLFF.